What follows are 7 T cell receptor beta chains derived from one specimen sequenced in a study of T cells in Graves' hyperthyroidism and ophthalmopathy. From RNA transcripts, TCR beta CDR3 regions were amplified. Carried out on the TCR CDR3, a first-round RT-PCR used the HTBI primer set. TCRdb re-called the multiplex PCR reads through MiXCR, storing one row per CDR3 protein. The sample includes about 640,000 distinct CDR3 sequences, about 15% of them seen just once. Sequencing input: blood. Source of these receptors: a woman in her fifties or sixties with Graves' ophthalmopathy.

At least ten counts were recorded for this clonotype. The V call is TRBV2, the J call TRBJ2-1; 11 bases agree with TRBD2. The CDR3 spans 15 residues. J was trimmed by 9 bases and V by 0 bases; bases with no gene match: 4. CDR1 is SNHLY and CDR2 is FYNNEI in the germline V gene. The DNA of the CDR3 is TGTGCCAGCAGTGAAGCTAGCGGGAGGGCCGGTGAGCAGTTCTTC. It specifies CASSEASGRAGEQFF.

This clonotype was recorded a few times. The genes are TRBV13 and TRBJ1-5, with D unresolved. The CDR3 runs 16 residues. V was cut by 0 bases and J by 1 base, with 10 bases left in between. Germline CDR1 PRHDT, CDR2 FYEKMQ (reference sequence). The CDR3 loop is CASSLGLGGSNQPQHF. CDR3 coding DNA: TGTGCCAGCAGCTTAGGCTTGGGTGGCAGCAATCAGCCCCAGCATTTT.

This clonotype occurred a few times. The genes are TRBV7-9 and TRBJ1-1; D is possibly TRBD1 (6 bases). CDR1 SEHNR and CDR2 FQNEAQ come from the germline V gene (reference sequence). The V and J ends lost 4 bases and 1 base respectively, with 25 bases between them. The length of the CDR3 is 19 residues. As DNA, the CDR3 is TGTGCCAGCAGCTCGTTGCCCTTACAGGGTAACATCCCGAACACTGAAGCTTTCTTT. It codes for CASSSLPLQGNIPNTEAFF.

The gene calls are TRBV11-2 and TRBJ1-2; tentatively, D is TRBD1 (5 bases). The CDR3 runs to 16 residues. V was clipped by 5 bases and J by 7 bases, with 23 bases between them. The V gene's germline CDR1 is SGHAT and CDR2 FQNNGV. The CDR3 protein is CASSIQLWGSIGGYTF. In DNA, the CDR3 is TGTGCCAGCAGCATACAACTTTGGGGGAGCATAGGTGGCTACACCTTC.

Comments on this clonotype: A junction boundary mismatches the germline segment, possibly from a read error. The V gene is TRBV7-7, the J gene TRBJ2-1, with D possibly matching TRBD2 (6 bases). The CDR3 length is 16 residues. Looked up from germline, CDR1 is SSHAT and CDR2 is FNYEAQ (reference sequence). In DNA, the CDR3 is TGTGCTAGCAGCCCGGGAGCGGCGGGAATGTACAATGAGCAGTTCTTC. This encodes CASSPGAAGMYNEQFF. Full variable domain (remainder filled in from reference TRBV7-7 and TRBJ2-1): GAGVSQSPRYKVTKRGQDVTLRCDPISSHATLYWYQQALGQGPEFLTYFNYEAQPDKSGLPSDRFSAERPEGSISTLTIQRTEQRDSAMYRCASSPGAAGMYNEQFFGPGTRLTVL.

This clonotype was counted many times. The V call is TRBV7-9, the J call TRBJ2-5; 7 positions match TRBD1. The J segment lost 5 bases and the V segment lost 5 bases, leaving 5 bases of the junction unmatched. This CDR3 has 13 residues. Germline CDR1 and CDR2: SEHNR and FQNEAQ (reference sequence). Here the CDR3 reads CASSRRQGETQYF. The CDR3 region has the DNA TGTGCCAGCAGCCGCAGACAGGGTGAGACCCAGTACTTC.

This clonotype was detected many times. The CDR3 nucleotides are TGTGCCAGCAGCCATGGGGGGGACACTGAAGCTTTCTTT. It encodes CASSHGGDTEAFF. This chain connects TRBV7-9 to TRBJ1-1; D perhaps matches TRBD1 (5 bases). The V and J ends lost 5 bases and 3 bases respectively, with 10 bases between them. CDR3 length: 13 amino acids. In germline, CDR1 is SEHNR, CDR2 FQNEAQ (reference sequence).